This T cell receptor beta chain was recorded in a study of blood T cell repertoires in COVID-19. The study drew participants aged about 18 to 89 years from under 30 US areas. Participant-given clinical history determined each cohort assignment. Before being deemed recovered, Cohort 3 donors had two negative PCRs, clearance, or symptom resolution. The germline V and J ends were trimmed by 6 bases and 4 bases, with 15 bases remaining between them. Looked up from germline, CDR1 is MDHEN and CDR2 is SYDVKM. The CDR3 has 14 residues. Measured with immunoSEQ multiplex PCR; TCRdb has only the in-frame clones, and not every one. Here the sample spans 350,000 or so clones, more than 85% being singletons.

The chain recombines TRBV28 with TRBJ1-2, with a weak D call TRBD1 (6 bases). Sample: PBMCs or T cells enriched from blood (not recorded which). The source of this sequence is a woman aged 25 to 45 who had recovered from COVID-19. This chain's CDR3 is CASSWPGQIYGYTF. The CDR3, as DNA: TGTGCCAGCAGCTGGCCTGGACAGATCTATGGCTACACCTTC.